Here is one T cell receptor (beta chain) with its context. No antigen is known for it. V lost 3 bases, J lost 2 bases, and 5 bases lay in between. The CDR3 has 12 amino acids. Germline-derived CDR1 and CDR2 are KGHSH and LQKENI. The data belong to a study of CD8 T cells in ankylosing spondylitis. General observations from the study: Clones linked to disease, bearing a CD8+ phenotype, were relatively rare in peripheral blood. Researchers reportedly found disease-linked clones significantly enriched in matched ankylosing spondylitis synovial fluid. Ankylosing spondylitis blood appeared to carry a characteristic TCR beta motif of roughly 8 highly homologous variants. Reports of some motif variants in reactive arthritis synovial fluid and blood predate this one.

Quantitative barcoded 5'-RACE was used to prepare TCR beta libraries. TCRdb fed the 5' RACE reads into MiXCR, producing one record per CDR3 protein. The sample contains 470,000 or so distinct CDR3 sequences, about 24% of which appear only once. The chain uses TRBV18 and TRBJ2-7; possible D gene TRBD2, 5 bases. The sequencing sample was made of blood, either unsorted or a sorted T cell fraction (not recorded which). The sequence derives from a male donor with ankylosing spondylitis. In nucleotides, the CDR3 is TGTGCCAGCTCACCCGGGGCCTACGAGCAGTACTTC. Protein product: CASSPGAYEQYF.